This section outlines one T cell receptor beta chain sequence together with its context. Antigen: not known. The V gene's germline CDR1 is KGHSH and CDR2 LQKENI. This CDR3 is built from 15 residues. V lost 4 bases to trimming and J lost 8 bases; unmatched junction nucleotides: 10. This sample was included in a study of radiotherapy plus CTLA-4 blockade in lung cancer. The study, taken as a whole, reports: Increased serum interferon-beta after radiation also reportedly predicted response strongly. Expansion in blood of tumor-derived TCR clones was seen after radiotherapy plus ipilimumab.

TCRdb keeps only in-frame clones here, not all; method: immunoSEQ multiplex PCR. Altogether 45,000 or so clones are present, roughly 73% being singletons, with the ten largest covering around 3.4%. Treatment of patients with chemo-refractory metastatic non-small-cell lung cancer consisted of focal radiation plus CTLA-4 blockade with ipilimumab. This chain uses TRBV18 with TRBJ2-5; 10 nucleotides agree with TRBD2. The sample consisted of peripheral blood, taken from a patient treated with radiotherapy plus ipilimumab. This receptor was obtained from a human donor with non-small cell lung cancer who had a complete response to radiotherapy plus ipilimumab. The CDR3 spells CASSLMGLAQTTQYF. For the CDR3, the DNA is TGTGCCAGCTCACTTATGGGACTAGCGCAAACAACCCAGTACTTC. The variable domain in full, with the rest retrieved from reference TRBV18 and TRBJ2-5, is NAGVMQNPRHLVRRRGQEARLRCSPMKGHSHVYWYRQLPEEGLKFMVYLQKENIIDESGMPKERFSAEFPKEGPSILRIQQVVRGDSAAYFCASSLMGLAQTTQYFGPGTRLLVL.